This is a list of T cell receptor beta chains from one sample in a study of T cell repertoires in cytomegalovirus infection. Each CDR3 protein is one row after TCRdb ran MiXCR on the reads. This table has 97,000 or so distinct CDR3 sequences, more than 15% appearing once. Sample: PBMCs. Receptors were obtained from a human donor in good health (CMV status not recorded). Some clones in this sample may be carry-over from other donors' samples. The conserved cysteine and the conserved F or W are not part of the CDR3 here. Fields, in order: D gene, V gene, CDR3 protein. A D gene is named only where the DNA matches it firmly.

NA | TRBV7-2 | ASSLGGSTIQY
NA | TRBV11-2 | ASSLATYEQY
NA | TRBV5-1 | ASSLAPGGNEAF
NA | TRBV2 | ASSGRTRAF
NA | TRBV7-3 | ASSPPHGPGGDNYGYT
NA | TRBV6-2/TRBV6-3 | ASSPGAGSSYNEQF
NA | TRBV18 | ASSPGRRRETQY
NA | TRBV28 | ASSILSTDTQY
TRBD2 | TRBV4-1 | ASSQGRLAGVPWNKQF
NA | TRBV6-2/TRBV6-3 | ASSPRDQPQH
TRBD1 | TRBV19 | ASMTPGQGYNEQF
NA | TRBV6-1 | AIREEGTDTQY
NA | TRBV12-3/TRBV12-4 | ASSVPGTQY
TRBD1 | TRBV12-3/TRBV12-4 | ASGDSGETQY
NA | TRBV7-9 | ASSLGPGRRIF
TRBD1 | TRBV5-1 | ASSRNRGTEAF
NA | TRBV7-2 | ASSLEAAGPYEQY
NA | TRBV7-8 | ASTLGGREAGANVLT
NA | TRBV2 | ASKHDKSSSYEQY
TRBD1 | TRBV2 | ASRPQGNEQY
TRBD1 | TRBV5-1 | ASSLEGTGYSPLH
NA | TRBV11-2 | ASGSSYEQY
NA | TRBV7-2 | ASSRDVYTEAF
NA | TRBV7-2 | ASSLRGAGRDIQY
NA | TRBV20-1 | SARRFGGQETQY